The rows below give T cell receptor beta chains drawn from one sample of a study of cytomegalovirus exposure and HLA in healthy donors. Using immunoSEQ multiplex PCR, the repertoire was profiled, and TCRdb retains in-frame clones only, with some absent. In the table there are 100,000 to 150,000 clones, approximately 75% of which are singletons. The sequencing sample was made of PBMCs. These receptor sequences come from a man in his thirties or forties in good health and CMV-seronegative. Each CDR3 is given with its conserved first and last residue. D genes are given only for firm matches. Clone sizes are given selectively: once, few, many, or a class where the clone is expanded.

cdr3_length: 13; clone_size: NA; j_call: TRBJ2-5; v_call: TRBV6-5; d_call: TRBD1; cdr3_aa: CASSYQGEETQYF; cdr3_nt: TGTGCCAGCAGTTACCAGGGGGAAGAGACCCAGTACTTC
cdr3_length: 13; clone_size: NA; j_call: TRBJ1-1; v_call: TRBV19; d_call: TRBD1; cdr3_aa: CASSLTGGTEAFF; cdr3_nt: TGTGCCAGTAGCCTTACAGGGGGGACTGAAGCTTTCTTT
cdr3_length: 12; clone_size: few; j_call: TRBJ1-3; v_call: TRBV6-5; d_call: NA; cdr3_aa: CASSSPGNTIYF; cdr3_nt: TGTGCCAGCAGCTCCCCCGGAAACACCATATATTTT
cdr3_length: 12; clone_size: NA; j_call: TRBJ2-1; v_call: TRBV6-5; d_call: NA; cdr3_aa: CASSPDSHEQFF; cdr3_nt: TGTGCCAGCAGCCCCGACAGTCATGAGCAGTTCTTC
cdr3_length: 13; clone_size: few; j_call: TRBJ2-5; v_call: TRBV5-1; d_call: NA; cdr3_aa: CASSLARQETQYF; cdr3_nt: TGCGCCAGCAGCTTGGCCAGGCAAGAGACCCAGTACTTC
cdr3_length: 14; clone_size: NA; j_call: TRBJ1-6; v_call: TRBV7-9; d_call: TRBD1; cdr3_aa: CASSTGQTNSPLHF; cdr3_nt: TGTGCCAGCAGCACGGGACAGACAAATTCACCCCTCCACTTT
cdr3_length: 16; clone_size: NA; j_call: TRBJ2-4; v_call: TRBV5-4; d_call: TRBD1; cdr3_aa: CASSAPRTGEENIQYF; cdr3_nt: TGTGCCAGCAGCGCCCCCCGGACAGGGGAGGAAAACATTCAGTACTTC
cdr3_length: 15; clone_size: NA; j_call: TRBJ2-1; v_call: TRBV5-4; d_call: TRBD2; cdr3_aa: CASSLAGTIYNEQFF; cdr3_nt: TGTGCCAGCAGCCTAGCGGGCACCATCTACAATGAGCAGTTCTTC
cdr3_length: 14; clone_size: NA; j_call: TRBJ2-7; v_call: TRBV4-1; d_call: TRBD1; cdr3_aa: CASSLQGTGYEQYF; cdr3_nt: TGCGCCAGCAGCCTACAGGGGACGGGATACGAGCAGTACTTC
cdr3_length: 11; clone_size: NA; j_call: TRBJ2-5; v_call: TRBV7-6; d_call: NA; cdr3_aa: CASSGQGEQYF; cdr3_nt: TGTGCCAGCAGCGGGCAGGGTGAGCAGTACTTC
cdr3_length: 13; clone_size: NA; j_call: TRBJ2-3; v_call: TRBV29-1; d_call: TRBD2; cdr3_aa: CSAGTSPTDTQYF; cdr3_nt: TGCAGCGCCGGGACTAGCCCCACAGATACGCAGTATTTT
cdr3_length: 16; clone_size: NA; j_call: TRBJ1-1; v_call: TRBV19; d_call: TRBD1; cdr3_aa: CASSISPGQMNTEAFF; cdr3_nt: TGTGCCAGTAGTATATCGCCGGGACAGATGAACACTGAAGCTTTCTTT
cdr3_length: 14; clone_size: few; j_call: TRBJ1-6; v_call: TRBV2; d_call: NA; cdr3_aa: CASNGDPYNSPLHF; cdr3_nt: TGTGCCAGCAACGGAGACCCCTATAATTCACCCCTCCACTTT
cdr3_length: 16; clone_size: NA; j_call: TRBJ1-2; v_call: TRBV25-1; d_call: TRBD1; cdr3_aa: CASSDPRGQGDYGYTF; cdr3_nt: TGTGCCAGCAGTGATCCCCGGGGACAGGGGGACTATGGCTACACCTTC
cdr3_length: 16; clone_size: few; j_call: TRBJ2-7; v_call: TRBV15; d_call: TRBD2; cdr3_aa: CATSRGGLAGGYEQYF; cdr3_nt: TGTGCCACCAGCAGGGGGGGACTAGCGGGGGGCTACGAGCAGTACTTC
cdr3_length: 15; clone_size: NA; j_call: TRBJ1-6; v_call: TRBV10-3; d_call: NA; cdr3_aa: CAISESLGGDSPLHF; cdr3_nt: TGTGCCATCAGTGAGTCGTTGGGGGGGGATTCACCCCTCCACTTT
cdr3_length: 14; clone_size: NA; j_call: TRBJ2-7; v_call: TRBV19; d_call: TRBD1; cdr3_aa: CASTRTGGSYEQYF; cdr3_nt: TGTGCCAGTACTCGGACAGGGGGCTCCTACGAGCAGTACTTC
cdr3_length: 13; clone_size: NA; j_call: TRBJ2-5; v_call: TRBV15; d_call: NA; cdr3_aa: CATSRDLRETQYF; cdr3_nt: TGTGCCACCAGCAGGGATCTGCGGGAGACCCAGTACTTC
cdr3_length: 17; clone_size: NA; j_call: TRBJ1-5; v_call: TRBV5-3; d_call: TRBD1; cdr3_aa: CARSSPGTGISNQPQHF; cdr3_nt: TGTGCCAGAAGCTCTCCCGGGACAGGGATCAGCAATCAGCCCCAGCATTTT
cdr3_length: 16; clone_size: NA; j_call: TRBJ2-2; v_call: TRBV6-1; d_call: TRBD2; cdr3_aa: CASSVLAGGLSGELFF; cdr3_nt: TGTGCCAGCAGTGTATTAGCGGGGGGGCTTTCCGGGGAGCTGTTTTTT
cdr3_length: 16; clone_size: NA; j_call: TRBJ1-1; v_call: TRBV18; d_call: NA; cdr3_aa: CASSPRGYALDTEAFF; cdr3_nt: TGTGCCAGCTCACCACGCGGGTATGCGTTGGACACTGAAGCTTTCTTT
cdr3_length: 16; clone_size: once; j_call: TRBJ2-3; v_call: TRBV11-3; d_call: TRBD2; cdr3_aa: CASSFQRGAEGDTQYF; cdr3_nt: TGTGCCAGCAGCTTCCAGCGGGGGGCTGAGGGAGATACGCAGTATTTT
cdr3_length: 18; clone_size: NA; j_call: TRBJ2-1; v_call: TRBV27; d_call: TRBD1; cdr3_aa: CASSTTHRGRRPYNEQFF; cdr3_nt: TGTGCCAGCAGCACAACACACAGGGGTAGAAGGCCCTACAATGAGCAGTTCTTC
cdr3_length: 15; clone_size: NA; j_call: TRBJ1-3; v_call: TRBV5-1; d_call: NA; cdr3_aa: CASSLEGVTGNTIYF; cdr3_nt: TGCGCCAGCAGCTTGGAGGGGGTCACTGGAAACACCATATATTTT
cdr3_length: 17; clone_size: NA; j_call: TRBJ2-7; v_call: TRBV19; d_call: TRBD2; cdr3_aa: CASSTDHSSGVAYEQYF; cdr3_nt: TGTGCCAGTAGTACCGACCACTCGAGCGGGGTAGCCTACGAGCAGTACTTC
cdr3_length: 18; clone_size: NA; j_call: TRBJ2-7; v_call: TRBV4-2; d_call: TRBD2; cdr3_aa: CASSQDGTSGGFLDEQYF; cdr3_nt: TGTGCCAGCAGCCAAGACGGGACTAGCGGGGGTTTTTTGGACGAGCAGTACTTC
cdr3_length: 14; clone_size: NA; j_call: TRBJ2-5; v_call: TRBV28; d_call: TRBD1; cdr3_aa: CASSPGDRQETQYF; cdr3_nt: TGTGCCAGCAGTCCGGGGGACAGGCAAGAGACCCAGTACTTC
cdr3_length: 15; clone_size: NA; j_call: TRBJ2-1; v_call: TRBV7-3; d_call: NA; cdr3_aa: CASSYSYSSYNEQFF; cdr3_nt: TGTGCCAGCAGCTACAGCTATAGCTCCTACAATGAGCAGTTCTTC
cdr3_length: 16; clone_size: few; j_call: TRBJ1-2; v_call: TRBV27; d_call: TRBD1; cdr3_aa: CASTNSQGQGGYGYTF; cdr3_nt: TGTGCCAGCACTAATAGTCAGGGACAGGGTGGGTATGGCTACACCTTC
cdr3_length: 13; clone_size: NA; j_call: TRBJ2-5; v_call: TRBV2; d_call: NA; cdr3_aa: CASSDRREETQYF; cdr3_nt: TGTGCCAGCAGCGACAGGCGGGAAGAGACCCAGTACTTC
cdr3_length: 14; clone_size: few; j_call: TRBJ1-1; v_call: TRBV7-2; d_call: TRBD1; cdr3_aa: CASSSLDRTGEAFF; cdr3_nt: TGTGCCAGCAGCTCCCTCGACAGGACAGGGGAAGCTTTCTTT
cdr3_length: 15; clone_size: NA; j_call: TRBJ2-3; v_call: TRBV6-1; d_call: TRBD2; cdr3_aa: CASSFRGGNTDTQYF; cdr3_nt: TGTGCCAGCAGTTTTCGGGGGGGGAACACAGATACGCAGTATTTT
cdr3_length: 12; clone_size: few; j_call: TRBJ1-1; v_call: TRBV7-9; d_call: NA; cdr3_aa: CASCFGNTEAFF; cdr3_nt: TGTGCCAGTTGTTTCGGGAACACTGAAGCTTTCTTT
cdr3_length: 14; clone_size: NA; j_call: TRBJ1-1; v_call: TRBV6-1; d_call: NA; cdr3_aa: CASSKSSGLEGAFF; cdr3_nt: TGTGCCAGCAGTAAAAGTTCGGGACTAGAGGGGGCTTTCTTT
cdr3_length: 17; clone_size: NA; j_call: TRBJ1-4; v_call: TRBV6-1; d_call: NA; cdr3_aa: CASSENGQTFLGEKLFF; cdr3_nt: TGTGCCAGCAGTGAAAACGGACAGACCTTCCTAGGTGAAAAACTGTTTTTT
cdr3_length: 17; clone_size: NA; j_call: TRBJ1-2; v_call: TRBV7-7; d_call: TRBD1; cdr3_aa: CASSPHRGQGVYYGYTF; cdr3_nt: TGTGCCAGCAGCCCCCATCGAGGACAGGGGGTTTACTATGGCTACACCTTC
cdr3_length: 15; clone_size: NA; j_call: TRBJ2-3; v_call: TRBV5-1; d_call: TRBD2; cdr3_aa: CASSLPSGVTDTQYF; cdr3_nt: TGCGCCAGCAGCTTACCTAGCGGGGTCACAGATACGCAGTATTTT
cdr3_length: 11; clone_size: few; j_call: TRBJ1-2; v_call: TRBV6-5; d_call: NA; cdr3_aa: CASSTRDGYTF; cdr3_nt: TGTGCCAGCAGTACGAGAGATGGCTACACCTTC
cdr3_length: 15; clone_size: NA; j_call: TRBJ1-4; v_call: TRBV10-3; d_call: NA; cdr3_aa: CAISDVRSTNEKLFF; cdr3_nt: TGTGCCATCAGTGATGTCAGGTCAACTAATGAAAAACTGTTTTTT
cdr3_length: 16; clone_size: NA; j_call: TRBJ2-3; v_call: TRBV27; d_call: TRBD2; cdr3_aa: CASSRELAGDINTQYF; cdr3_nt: TGTGCCAGCAGTCGAGAGCTAGCGGGGGATATAAATACGCAGTATTTT
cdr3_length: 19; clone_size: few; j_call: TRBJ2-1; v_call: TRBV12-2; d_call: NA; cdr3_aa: CASRLTGTSGSGPYNEQFF; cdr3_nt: TGTGCAAGTCGCCTCACCGGGACTAGCGGGTCAGGGCCCTACAATGAGCAGTTCTTC
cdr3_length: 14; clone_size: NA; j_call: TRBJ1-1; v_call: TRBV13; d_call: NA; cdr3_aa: CASSRIGLETEAFF; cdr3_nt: TGTGCCAGCAGCCGTATTGGACTGGAAACTGAAGCTTTCTTT
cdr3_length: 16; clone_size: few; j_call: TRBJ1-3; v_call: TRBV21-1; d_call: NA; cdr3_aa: CASSKDARGSGNTIYF; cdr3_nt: TGTGCCAGCAGCAAAGACGCCAGGGGCTCTGGAAACACCATATATTTT
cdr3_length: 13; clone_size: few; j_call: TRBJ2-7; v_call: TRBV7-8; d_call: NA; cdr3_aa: CASSLVALREQYF; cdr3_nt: TGTGCCAGCAGCTTAGTAGCGCTTCGCGAGCAGTACTTC
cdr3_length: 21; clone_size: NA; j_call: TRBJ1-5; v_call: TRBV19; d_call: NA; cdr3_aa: CASSIGRGKQGSVHGNQPQHF; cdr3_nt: TGTGCCAGTAGTATTGGGAGGGGAAAACAAGGGAGTGTGCATGGCAATCAGCCCCAGCATTTT
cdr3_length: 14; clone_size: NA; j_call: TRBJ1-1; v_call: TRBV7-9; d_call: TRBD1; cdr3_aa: CASSLLKDRDEAFF; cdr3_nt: TGTGCCAGCAGCTTATTAAAGGACAGGGATGAAGCTTTCTTT
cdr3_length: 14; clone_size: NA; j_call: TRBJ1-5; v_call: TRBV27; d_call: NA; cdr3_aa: CASSHVGGGQPQHF; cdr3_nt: TGTGCCAGCAGCCACGTAGGGGGGGGGCAGCCCCAGCATTTT
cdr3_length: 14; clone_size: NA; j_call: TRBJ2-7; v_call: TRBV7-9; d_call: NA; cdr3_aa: CASSPVGDNYEQYF; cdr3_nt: TGTGCCAGCAGCCCCGTCGGGGACAACTACGAGCAGTACTTC
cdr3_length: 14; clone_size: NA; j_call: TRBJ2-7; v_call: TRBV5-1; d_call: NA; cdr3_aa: CASSLGAGGYEQYF; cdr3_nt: TGCGCCAGCAGCTTGGGAGCAGGGGGGTACGAGCAGTACTTC
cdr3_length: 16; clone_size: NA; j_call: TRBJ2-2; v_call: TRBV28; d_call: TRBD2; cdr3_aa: CASSPGGLAIAGELFF; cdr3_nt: TGTGCCAGCAGCCCGGGGGGACTAGCGATAGCCGGGGAGCTGTTTTTT
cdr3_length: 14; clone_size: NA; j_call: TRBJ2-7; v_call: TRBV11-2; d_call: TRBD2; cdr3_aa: CASSLARGDYEQYF; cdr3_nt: TGTGCCAGCAGCTTAGCGCGGGGGGATTACGAGCAGTACTTC